A single sample gave rise to the 26 T cell receptor beta chains below, sequenced in a study of blood T cell repertoires in COVID-19. TCRdb keeps only in-frame clones here, not all; method: immunoSEQ multiplex PCR. The profile covers 200,000 to 250,000 clones, with around 82% appearing a single time and more than 4.5% taken by the ten largest. Sequenced material: PBMCs or T cells enriched from blood (not recorded which). The origin of the receptors is a woman aged 50 to 60 who had been exposed to COVID-19.

The J gene is TRBJ1-4, the V gene TRBV7-6; 7 bases line up with TRBD1. The germline V gene encodes CDR1 SGHVS and CDR2 FNYEAQ. The CDR3 consists of 14 residues. V was clipped by 5 bases and J by 5 bases; unmatched bases: 5. The CDR3 protein is CASSLGQRNEKLFF. CDR3 DNA sequence: TGTGCCAGCAGCCTGGGACAGAGGAATGAAAAACTGTTTTTT.

The chain has TRBV2 and TRBJ1-1; 7 bases match TRBD1. The V gene's germline CDR1 is SNHLY and CDR2 FYNNEI. This CDR3 is 15 amino acids long. With V trimmed by 9 bases and J by 4 bases, 14 bases remained unmatched. The CDR3: CASKTGESPITEAFF. The CDR3, as DNA: TGTGCCAGTAAAACAGGGGAGAGCCCGATCACTGAAGCTTTCTTT. The full variable domain, with the rest looked up from reference TRBV2 and TRBJ1-1, is EPEVTQTPSHQVTQMGQEVILRCVPISNHLYFYWYRQILGQKVEFLVSFYNNEISEKSEIFDDQFSVERPDGSNFTLKIRSTKLEDSAMYFCASKTGESPITEAFFGQGTRLTVV.

V usage is TRBV9 and J usage is TRBJ1-1; possible D gene TRBD1, 6 bases. The CDR3 length is 17 residues. Trimming cost V 4 bases and J 5 bases, with 24 bases left between them. Germline values: CDR1 SGDLS, CDR2 YYNGEE. CDR3 sequence reads: CASSSPKDPTGMTEAFF. CDR3 coding DNA: TGTGCCAGCAGCTCGCCCAAAGACCCGACAGGAATGACTGAAGCTTTCTTT.

The CDR3, as DNA: TGTGCCAGCAGTTACGGGATCAGCGGAAGCTCCTACAATGAGCAGTTCTTC. Translated, it gives CASSYGISGSSYNEQFF. The V and J genes are TRBV6-2 or TRBV6-3 and TRBJ2-1; a weak D match, TRBD2 (5 bases). The CDR3 loop spans 17 amino acids. The germline V and J ends were trimmed by 2 bases and 0 bases, with 14 bases remaining between them. The germline V gene has CDR1 MNHEY and CDR2 SVGEGT.

The rearrangement joins TRBV9 to TRBJ2-4; tentative D call: TRBD2 (5 bases). Trimming took 0 bases from V and 7 from J, leaving 8 bases between them. This CDR3 region has 13 residues. Per germline, CDR1 SGDLS and CDR2 YYNGEE. The CDR3 loop is CASSVGGYNIQYF. Written as DNA, the CDR3 is TGTGCCAGCAGCGTAGGAGGGTACAACATTCAGTACTTC.

The chain links TRBV15 to TRBJ1-5, with a possible D match to TRBD1 (6 bases). Germline V lookup: CDR1 LNHNV, CDR2 YYDKDF (reference sequence). Trimming shortened V by 3 bases and J by 0 bases, and 18 bases separated the two germline ends. The CDR3 loop spans 18 amino acids. The CDR3 nucleotides are TGTGCCACCAGCAGGGCCGGGGGGGCTGCCAATAGCAATCAGCCCCAGCATTTT. Protein: CATSRAGGAANSNQPQHF.

This chain connects TRBV27 to TRBJ1-1; TRBD1 might be the D (6 bases). Trimming removed 4 bases from V and 1 base from J, with 22 bases in between. The length of the CDR3 is 18 residues. In germline, CDR1 is MNHEY, CDR2 SMNVEV (reference sequence). CDR3 region: CASSSPRGGDSWNTEAFF. CDR3 bases: TGTGCCAGCAGTTCCCCCCGGGGGGGCGATAGTTGGAACACTGAAGCTTTCTTT.

CDR3 DNA sequence: TGTGCCAGCAGGCGCCAGGGGCCCCACGGTTCACCCCTCCACTTT. Protein product: CASRRQGPHGSPLHF. The chain links TRBV7-2 to TRBJ1-6, with D possibly matching TRBD1 (6 bases). The V gene lost 6 bases and the J gene lost 9 bases, with 18 bases spanning the gap. Germline V gene sequence: CDR1 SGHTA, CDR2 FQGNSA. This CDR3 contains 15 residues. Using reference TRBV7-2 and TRBJ1-6 for the parts outside the CDR3, the full variable domain is GAGVSQSPSNKVTEKGKDVELRCDPISGHTALYWYRQSLGQGLEFLIYFQGNSAPDKSGLPSDRFSAERTGGSVSTLTIQRTQQEDSAVYLCASRRQGPHGSPLHFGNGTRLTVT.

The rearrangement uses TRBV9 and TRBJ1-1; D uncertain. V lost 3 bases and J lost 0, with 12 bases in between. The CDR3 consists of 15 residues. In germline, CDR1 is SGDLS, CDR2 YYNGEE. The CDR3 reads CASSGAHSMNTEAFF. DNA for the CDR3: TGTGCCAGCAGCGGGGCCCACTCGATGAACACTGAAGCTTTCTTT.

This rearrangement joins TRBV5-1 to TRBJ2-7, with TRBD2 matching over 14 bases. Germline V gene sequence: CDR1 SGHRS, CDR2 YFSETQ. V shed 3 bases, J shed 3 bases, and the junction held 11 bases outside the gene matches. The CDR3 spans 18 residues. The CDR3: CASSSESQGLAGDYEQYF. CDR3 nucleotides: TGCGCCAGCAGCTCCGAATCACAGGGACTAGCGGGGGACTACGAGCAGTACTTC.

Only one count was recorded for this clone. The chain's CDR3 is CASSVERGQGNTPLHF. DNA of the CDR3: TGTGCCAGTAGTGTCGAAAGGGGACAGGGTAACACACCCCTCCACTTT. The J gene is TRBJ1-6, the V gene TRBV19; 9 bases align to TRBD1. With 5 bases clipped from V and 11 bases from J, the junction kept 13 bases outside the gene matches. The CDR3 spans 16 residues. CDR1 and CDR2 (germline): LNHDA, SQIVND (reference sequence).

The J gene is TRBJ1-1, the V gene TRBV18; D not resolved. The CDR3 length is 12 residues. Germline CDR1 is KGHSH and CDR2 is LQKENI. V shed 5 bases and J shed 10 bases, with 14 bases lying between them. The CDR3 nucleotides are TGTGCCAGCTCATCTAGTAGTGTTGGAGCTTTCTTT. It encodes CASSSSSVGAFF.

V and J are TRBV11-1 and TRBJ2-1; 12 bases map to TRBD2. The trim removed 2 bases at V and 10 bases at J, leaving 9 bases unmatched. The V gene's germline CDR1 is SGHAT and CDR2 FQDESV (reference sequence). There are 16 residues in the CDR3. CDR3 sequence reads: CASSLLSSGGAREQFF. CDR3 DNA sequence: TGTGCCAGCAGCTTATTATCTAGCGGGGGGGCCAGGGAGCAGTTCTTC. Combining the CDR3 with reference TRBV11-1 and TRBJ2-1 gives the whole variable domain EAEVAQSPRYKITEKSQAVAFWCDPISGHATLYWYRQILGQGPELLVQFQDESVVDDSQLPKDRFSAERLKGVDSTLKIQPAELGDSAMYLCASSLLSSGGAREQFFGPGTRLTVL.

The V and J genes are TRBV25-1 and TRBJ1-2, with a possible D match to TRBD1 (6 bases). CDR3 length equals 13 residues. Germline CDR1 and CDR2: MGHDK and SYGVNS. V lost 2 bases, J lost 8 bases, and 12 bases lay in between. CDR3 DNA sequence: TGTGCCAGCAGTGAAAACAGGGAGCGCGGCTACACCTTC. Residues: CASSENRERGYTF.

The rearrangement links TRBV5-5 to TRBJ1-1, with no clear D. CDR1 is SGHKS, CDR2 YYEKEE, per germline (reference sequence). V dropped 2 bases and J dropped 3 bases, with 11 bases sitting between them. This CDR3 comprises 14 residues. In nucleotides, the CDR3 is TGTGCCAGCAGCTTTCCAGCGAGTCACACTGAAGCTTTCTTT. It translates to CASSFPASHTEAFF.

The chain links TRBV2 to TRBJ2-7; TRBD1 agrees at 7 bases. Germline V CDR1 and CDR2: SNHLY, FYNNEI. The CDR3 covers 12 residues. J gave up 5 bases and V 11 bases, and 9 bases lay outside the gene matches. This CDR3 is CAGSMTGHEQYF. For the CDR3, the DNA is TGTGCCGGGTCGATGACAGGGCACGAGCAGTACTTC.

The CDR3 is CASSPTGGSYEQYF. The CDR3 DNA reads as TGTGCCAGCTCCCCGACAGGAGGCTCCTACGAGCAGTACTTC. This sequence joins TRBV18 and TRBJ2-7; D is perhaps TRBD1 (6 bases). The V and J ends lost 6 bases and 0 bases respectively, with 12 bases between them. Per the germline V gene, CDR1 is KGHSH and CDR2 is LQKENI. The CDR3 extends over 14 amino acids.

The sample holds one count of this clone. The chain joins TRBV7-9 to TRBJ2-3, with D uncertain. Looked up from germline, CDR1 is SEHNR and CDR2 is FQNEAQ (reference sequence). Deletions cut 1 base from V and 1 base from J, with 15 bases between. The CDR3 is 17 amino acids. The CDR3, as DNA: TGTGCCAGCAGCTTAGGGGCTCTTGGGCTCGGCACAGATACGCAGTATTTT. This encodes CASSLGALGLGTDTQYF.

J is TRBJ2-2 and V is TRBV28; the match to TRBD1 covers 7 bases. V gave up 1 base and J gave up 3 bases; unmatched junction bases: 20. The germline V gene has CDR1 MDHEN and CDR2 SYDVKM. This CDR3 spans 21 amino acids. CDR3 bases: TGTGCCAGCAGTTTATTAACTATGGCCTCCCGACAGGGACGCGACACCGGGGAGCTGTTTTTT. Encoded protein: CASSLLTMASRQGRDTGELFF.

J is TRBJ2-7 and V is TRBV30, with 10 bases fitting TRBD2. J was trimmed by 3 bases and V by 3 bases; bases with no gene match: 5. This CDR3 has 14 amino acids. Germline assignment: CDR1 GTSNPN and CDR2 SVGIG (reference sequence). The CDR3 DNA is TGTGCCTGGAGGAAGCGGGGGGGCGTCTACGAGCAGTACTTC. Residues: CAWRKRGGVYEQYF. Complete variable domain (other parts from reference TRBV30 and TRBJ2-7): SQTIHQWPATLVQPVGSPLSLECTVEGTSNPNLYWYRQAAGRGLQLLFYSVGIGQISSEVPQNLSASRPQDRQFILSSKKLLLSDSGFYLCAWRKRGGVYEQYFGPGTRLTVT.

V and J are TRBV5-1 and TRBJ1-2, with D unresolved. Trimming removed 2 bases from V and 6 bases from J, with 8 bases in between. The CDR3 covers 12 residues. Germline V gene sequence: CDR1 SGHRS, CDR2 YFSETQ. The CDR3 reads CASSFGVHGYTF. CDR3 sequence (DNA): TGCGCCAGCAGCTTTGGAGTTCATGGCTACACCTTC.

The V and J genes are TRBV28 and TRBJ1-4; TRBD1 is a possible D gene (6 bases). V was trimmed by 6 bases and J by 5 bases, leaving 13 bases between them. The germline gives CDR1 MDHEN, CDR2 SYDVKM. The CDR3 is 14 residues long. CDR3 bases: TGTGCCAGCAGAGAACCAGGGGAGAATGAAAAACTGTTTTTT. This gives the protein CASREPGENEKLFF.

The rearrangement links TRBV25-1 to TRBJ1-2, with 7 bases that match TRBD1. The junction had 0 bases not matched to a gene; V was cut back by 6 bases and J by 2 bases. CDR1 and CDR2 from the germline V gene are MGHDK and SYGVNS. This CDR3 spans 12 amino acids. CDR3 sequence reads: CASRGQNYGYTF. CDR3 in DNA: TGTGCCAGCAGGGGACAGAACTATGGCTACACCTTC.

The V and J genes are TRBV7-9 and TRBJ1-2; TRBD1 might be the D (6 bases). This CDR3 is 12 amino acids long. Germline loops: CDR1 SEHNR, CDR2 FQNEAQ (reference sequence). The V and J ends lost 5 bases and 3 bases respectively, with 7 bases between them. CDR3 region: CASSTGYYGYTF. The CDR3 DNA sequence: TGTGCCAGCAGCACAGGGTACTATGGCTACACCTTC. Full variable domain (remainder filled in from reference TRBV7-9 and TRBJ1-2): DTGVSQNPRHKITKRGQNVTFRCDPISEHNRLYWYRQTLGQGPEFLTYFQNEAQLEKSRLLSDRFSAERPKGSFSTLEIQRTEQGDSAMYLCASSTGYYGYTFGSGTRLTVV.

The chain carries TRBV11-2 and TRBJ2-5; 8 bases align to TRBD1. In germline, CDR1 is SGHAT, CDR2 FQNNGV. The CDR3 has 14 amino acids. Trimming at V came to 2 bases and at J to 6 bases, leaving 5 bases not matched to a gene. The CDR3 DNA reads TGTGCCAGCAGCTTACCAGGGGGCTCGCAGACCCAGTACTTC. This encodes CASSLPGGSQTQYF. The full variable domain, completed using reference TRBV11-2 and TRBJ2-5, is EAGVAQSPRYKIIEKRQSVAFWCNPISGHATLYWYQQILGQGPKLLIQFQNNGVVDDSQLPKDRFSAERLKGVDSTLKIQPAKLEDSAVYLCASSLPGGSQTQYFGPGTRLLVL.

The chain recombines TRBV28 with TRBJ1-5; 7 bases line up with TRBD1. In germline, CDR1 is MDHEN, CDR2 SYDVKM. There are 13 residues in the CDR3. The trim removed 1 base at V and 7 bases at J, leaving 1 base unmatched. The CDR3 reads CASSLLTGQPQHF. The CDR3 DNA reads TGTGCCAGCAGTTTATTGACAGGGCAGCCCCAGCATTTT.